This T cell receptor beta chain derives from a study of blood T cell repertoires in COVID-19. The V end was cut by 4 bases, the J end by 6 bases, with 15 bases between. The length of the CDR3 is 14 residues. CDR1 LNHDA and CDR2 SQIVND come from the germline V gene (reference sequence). A single count supports this clone. Some clones are missing from TCRdb's copy, which holds only in-frame ones; the method was immunoSEQ multiplex PCR. The profile shows 150,000 to 200,000 clones, roughly 80% of them singletons. This sequence was found in a woman aged 55-69 years with acute COVID-19. The sample consisted of PBMCs or T cells enriched from blood (not recorded which). The chain carries TRBV19 and TRBJ1-2; perhaps TRBD1 as D (6 bases). DNA for the CDR3: TGTGCCAGTAGTACCTTACAGGGTCCGGATGGCTACACCTTC. Translated, it gives CASSTLQGPDGYTF.